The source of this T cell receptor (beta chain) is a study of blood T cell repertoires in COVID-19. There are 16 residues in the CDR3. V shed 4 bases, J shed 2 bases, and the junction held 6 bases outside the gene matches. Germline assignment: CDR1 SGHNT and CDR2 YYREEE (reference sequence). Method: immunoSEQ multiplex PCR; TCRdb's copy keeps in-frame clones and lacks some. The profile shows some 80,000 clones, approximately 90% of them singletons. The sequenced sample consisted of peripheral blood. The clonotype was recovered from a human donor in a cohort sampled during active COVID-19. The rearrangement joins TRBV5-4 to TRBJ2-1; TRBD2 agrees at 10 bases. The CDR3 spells CASSRESGGAYNEQFF. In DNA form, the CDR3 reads TGTGCCAGCAGCCGGGAGAGCGGGGGGGCCTACAATGAGCAGTTCTTC.